This T cell receptor beta chain comes out of a study of control samples from healthy donors and cancer patients. The data were produced by immunoSEQ multiplex PCR, yet TCRdb's version contains in-frame clones alone and is incomplete. The repertoire has 150,000 or so clones, just under 95% of them found once; the top ten carry 14%. Germline V gene lookup returns CDR1 LGHDT and CDR2 YNNKEL (reference sequence). The V gene end was trimmed by 1 base and the J gene end by 2 bases; junction bases not matched to a gene: 2. The CDR3 is made up of 14 amino acids. Details on this clone: The identical CDR3 is also encoded by other nucleotide sequences in the sample.

The sequencing sample was made of PBMCs. The V and J genes are TRBV3-1 (or the pseudogene TRBV3-2) and TRBJ2-7; 7 positions match TRBD1. The receptor comes from a man in his sixties with colorectal cancer. The CDR3, as DNA: TGTGCCAGCAGCCAAGGGACAGGTACCTACGAGCAGTACTTC. Amino acid sequence: CASSQGTGTYEQYF.